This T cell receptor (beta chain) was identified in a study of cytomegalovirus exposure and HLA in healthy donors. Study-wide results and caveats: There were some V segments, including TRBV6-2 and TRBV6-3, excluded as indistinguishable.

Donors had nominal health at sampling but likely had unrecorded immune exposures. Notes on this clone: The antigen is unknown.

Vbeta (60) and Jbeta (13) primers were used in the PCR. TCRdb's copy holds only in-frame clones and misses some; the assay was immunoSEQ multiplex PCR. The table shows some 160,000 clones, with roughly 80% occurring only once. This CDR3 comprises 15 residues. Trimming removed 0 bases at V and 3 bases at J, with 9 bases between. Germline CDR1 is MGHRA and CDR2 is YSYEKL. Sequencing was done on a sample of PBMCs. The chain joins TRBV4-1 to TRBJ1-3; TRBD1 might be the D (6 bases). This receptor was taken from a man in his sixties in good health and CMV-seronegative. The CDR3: CASSQDSGVGNTIYF. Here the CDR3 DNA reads TGCGCCAGCAGCCAAGATTCAGGGGTTGGAAACACCATATATTTT.